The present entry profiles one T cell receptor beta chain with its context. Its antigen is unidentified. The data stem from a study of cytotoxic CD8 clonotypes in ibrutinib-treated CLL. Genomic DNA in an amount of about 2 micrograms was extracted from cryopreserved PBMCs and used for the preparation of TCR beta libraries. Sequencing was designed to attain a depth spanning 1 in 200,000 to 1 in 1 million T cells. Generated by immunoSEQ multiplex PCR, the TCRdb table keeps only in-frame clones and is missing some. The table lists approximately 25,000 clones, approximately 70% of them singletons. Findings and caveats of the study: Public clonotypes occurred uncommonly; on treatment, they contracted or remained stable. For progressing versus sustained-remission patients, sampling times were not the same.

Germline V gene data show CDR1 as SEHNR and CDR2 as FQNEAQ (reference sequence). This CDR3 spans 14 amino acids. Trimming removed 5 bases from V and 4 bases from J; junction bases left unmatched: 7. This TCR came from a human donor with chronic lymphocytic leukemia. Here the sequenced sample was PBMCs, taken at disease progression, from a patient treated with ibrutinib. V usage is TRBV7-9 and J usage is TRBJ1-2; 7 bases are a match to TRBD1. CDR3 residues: CASSPTGAAYGYTF. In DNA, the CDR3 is TGTGCCAGCAGCCCTACAGGGGCGGCCTATGGCTACACCTTC.